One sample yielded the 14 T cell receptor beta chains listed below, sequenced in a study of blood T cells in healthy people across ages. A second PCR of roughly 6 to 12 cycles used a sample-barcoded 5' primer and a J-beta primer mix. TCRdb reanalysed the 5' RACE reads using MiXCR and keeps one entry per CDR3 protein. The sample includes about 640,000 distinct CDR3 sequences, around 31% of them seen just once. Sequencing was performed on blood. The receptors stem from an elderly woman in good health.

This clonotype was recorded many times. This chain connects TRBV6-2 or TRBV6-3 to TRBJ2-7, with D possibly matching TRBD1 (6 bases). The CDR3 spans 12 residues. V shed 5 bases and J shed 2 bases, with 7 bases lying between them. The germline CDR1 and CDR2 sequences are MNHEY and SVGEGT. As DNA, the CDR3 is TGTGCCAGCAGTCGACAGGCCTACGAGCAGTACTTC. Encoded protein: CASSRQAYEQYF.

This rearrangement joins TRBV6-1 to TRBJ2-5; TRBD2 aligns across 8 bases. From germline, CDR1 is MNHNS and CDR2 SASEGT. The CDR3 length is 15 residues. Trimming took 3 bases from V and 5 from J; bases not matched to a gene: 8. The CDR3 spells CASSEGTRFVETQYF. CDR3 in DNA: TGTGCCAGCAGTGAGGGGACTAGATTTGTCGAGACCCAGTACTTC.

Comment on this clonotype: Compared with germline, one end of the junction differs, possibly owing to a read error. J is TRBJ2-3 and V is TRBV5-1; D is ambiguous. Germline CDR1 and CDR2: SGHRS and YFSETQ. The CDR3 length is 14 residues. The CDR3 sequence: CVSSLALGMDTQYF. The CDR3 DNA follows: TGCGTCAGCAGCTTGGCCCTTGGTATGGATACGCAGTATTTT.

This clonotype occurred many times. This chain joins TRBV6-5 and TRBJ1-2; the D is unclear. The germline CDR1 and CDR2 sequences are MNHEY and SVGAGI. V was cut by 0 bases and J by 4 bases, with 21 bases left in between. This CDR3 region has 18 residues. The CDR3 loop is CASSYSTPSRPLFYGYTF. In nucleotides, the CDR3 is TGTGCCAGCAGTTACTCCACCCCGTCTCGACCTTTATTCTATGGCTACACCTTC.

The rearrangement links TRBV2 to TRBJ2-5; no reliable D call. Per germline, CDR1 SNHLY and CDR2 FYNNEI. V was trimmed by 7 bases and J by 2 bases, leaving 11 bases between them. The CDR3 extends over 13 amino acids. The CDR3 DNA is TGTGCCAGCAATATGGGCCAGCAAGAGACCCAGTACTTC. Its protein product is CASNMGQQETQYF.

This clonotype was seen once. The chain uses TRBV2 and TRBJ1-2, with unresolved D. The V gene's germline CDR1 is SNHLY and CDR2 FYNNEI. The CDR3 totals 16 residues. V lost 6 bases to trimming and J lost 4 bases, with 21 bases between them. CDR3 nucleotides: TGTGCCAGCAGCCGGAGAGACGACACATTACTCTATGGCTACACCTTC. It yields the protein CASSRRDDTLLYGYTF.

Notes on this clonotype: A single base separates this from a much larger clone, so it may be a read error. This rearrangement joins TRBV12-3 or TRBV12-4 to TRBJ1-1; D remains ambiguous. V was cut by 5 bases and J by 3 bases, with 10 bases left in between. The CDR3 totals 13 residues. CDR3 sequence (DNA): TGTGCCAGCAGTCCACCGACGGACACTGAAGCTTTCTTT. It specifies CASSPPTDTEAFF.

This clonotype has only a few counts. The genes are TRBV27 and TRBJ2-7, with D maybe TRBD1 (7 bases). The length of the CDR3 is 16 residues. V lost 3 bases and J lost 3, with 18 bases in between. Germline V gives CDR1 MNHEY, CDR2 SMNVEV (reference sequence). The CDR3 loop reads CASSLGPAGGNYEQYF. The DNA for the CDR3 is TGTGCCAGCAGTTTGGGGCCGGCAGGGGGGAACTACGAGCAGTACTTC.

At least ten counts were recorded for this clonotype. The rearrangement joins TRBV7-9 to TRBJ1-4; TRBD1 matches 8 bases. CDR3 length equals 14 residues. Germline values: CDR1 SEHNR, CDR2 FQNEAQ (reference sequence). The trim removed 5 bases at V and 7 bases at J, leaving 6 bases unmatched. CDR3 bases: TGTGCCAGCAGCCGGACAGGGTTTGTTGAAAAACTGTTTTTT. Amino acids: CASSRTGFVEKLFF.

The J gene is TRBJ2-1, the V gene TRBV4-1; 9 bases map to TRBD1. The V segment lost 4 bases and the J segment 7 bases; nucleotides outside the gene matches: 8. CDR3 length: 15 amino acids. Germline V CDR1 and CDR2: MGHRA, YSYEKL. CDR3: CASSRTGGNRNEQFF. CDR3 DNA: TGCGCCAGCAGCCGAACAGGGGGCAATCGGAATGAGCAGTTCTTC.

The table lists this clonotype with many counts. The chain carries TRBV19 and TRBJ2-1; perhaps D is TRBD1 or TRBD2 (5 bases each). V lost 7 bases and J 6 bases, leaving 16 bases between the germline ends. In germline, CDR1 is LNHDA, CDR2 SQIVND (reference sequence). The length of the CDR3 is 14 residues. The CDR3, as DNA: TGTGCCAGTATCGGTCAGGGCGGGTCCAATGAGCAGTTCTTC. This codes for CASIGQGGSNEQFF.

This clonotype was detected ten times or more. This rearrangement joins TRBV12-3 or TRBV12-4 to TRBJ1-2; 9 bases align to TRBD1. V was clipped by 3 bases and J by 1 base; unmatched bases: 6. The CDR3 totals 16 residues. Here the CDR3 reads CASSFGRDRVNYGYTF. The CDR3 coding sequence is TGTGCCAGCAGTTTTGGCCGGGACAGGGTTAACTATGGCTACACCTTC.

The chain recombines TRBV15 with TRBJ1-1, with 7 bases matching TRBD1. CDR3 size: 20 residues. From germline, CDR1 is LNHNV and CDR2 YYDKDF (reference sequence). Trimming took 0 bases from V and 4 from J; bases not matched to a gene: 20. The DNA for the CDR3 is TGTGCCACCAGCAGAGAACCGCTAAGACAGGGAAGTGGGGGCAGCACTGAAGCTTTCTTT. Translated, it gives CATSREPLRQGSGGSTEAFF.

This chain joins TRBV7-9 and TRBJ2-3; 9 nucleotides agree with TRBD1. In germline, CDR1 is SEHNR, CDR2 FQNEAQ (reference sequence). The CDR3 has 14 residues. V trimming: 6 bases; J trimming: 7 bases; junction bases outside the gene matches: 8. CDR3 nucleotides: TGTGCCAGCAGTTCAACAGGGGGCGCGAATACGCAGTATTTT. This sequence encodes CASSSTGGANTQYF.